This record concerns one TCR beta chain sequence. This entry is derived from a study of cytomegalovirus exposure and HLA in healthy donors. The donors comprised healthy bone marrow donors. The PCR was carried out with 60 Vbeta primers and 13 Jbeta primers. TCRdb keeps only in-frame clones here, not all; method: immunoSEQ multiplex PCR. This table has 130,000 or so clones, roughly three quarters appearing once. This CDR3 contains 15 residues. The germline V gene encodes CDR1 SGHTS and CDR2 YDEGEE. J lost 4 bases, V lost 6 bases, and 12 bases had no gene match. V usage is TRBV5-8 and J usage is TRBJ1-2, with 7 bases matching TRBD1. This clonotype originated in an older woman in good health and CMV-seronegative. Sequenced: PBMCs. CDR3 coding DNA: TGTGCCAGCAAGGAACAGGGGACCATTCCCTATGGCTACACCTTC. This translates into CASKEQGTIPYGYTF. Full variable domain (remainder filled in from reference TRBV5-8 and TRBJ1-2): EAGVTQSPTHLIKTRGQQATLRCSPISGHTSVYWYQQALGLGLQFLLWYDEGEERNRGNFPPRFSGRQFPNYSSELNVNALELEDSALYLCASKEQGTIPYGYTFGSGTRLTVV.